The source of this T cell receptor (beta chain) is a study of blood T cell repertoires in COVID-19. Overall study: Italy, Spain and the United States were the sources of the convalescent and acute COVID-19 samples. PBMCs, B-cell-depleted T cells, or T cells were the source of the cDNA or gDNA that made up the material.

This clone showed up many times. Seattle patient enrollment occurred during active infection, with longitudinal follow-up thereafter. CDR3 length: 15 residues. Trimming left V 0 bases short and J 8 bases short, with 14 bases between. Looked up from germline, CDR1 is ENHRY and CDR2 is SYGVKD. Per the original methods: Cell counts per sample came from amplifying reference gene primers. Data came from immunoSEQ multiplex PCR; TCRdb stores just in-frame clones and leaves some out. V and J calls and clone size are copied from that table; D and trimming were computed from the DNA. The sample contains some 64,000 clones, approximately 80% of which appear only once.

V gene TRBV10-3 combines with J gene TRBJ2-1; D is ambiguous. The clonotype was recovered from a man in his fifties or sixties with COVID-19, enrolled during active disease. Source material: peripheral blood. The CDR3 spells CAISESLSGLDEQFF. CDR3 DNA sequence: TGTGCCATCAGTGAGTCTTTGTCGGGTTTAGATGAGCAGTTCTTC.